Below, one T cell receptor beta chain is given with its context. Antigen specificity is unknown. This entry is derived from a study of cytomegalovirus exposure and HLA in healthy donors. At the level of the study: Assignment to the Caucasian-associated ancestry cluster applied to approximately 80% of the approximately 360 genotyped donors.

Each donor was healthy, and each was a bone marrow donor. Broader study findings: As a later analysis showed, a missense DCLRE1C variant was linked to trimming of TCR beta V- and J-genes. The authors excluded some V segments, including TRBV6-2 and TRBV6-3, as indistinguishable.

PCR employed 60 Vbeta and 13 Jbeta primers. Libraries were prepared by immunoSEQ multiplex PCR; TCRdb keeps only in-frame clonotypes and omits some of them. Here the sample spans 90,000 to 120,000 clones, around three quarters being singletons. This CDR3 is built from 14 residues. Trimming left V 5 bases short and J 2 bases short, with 13 bases between. Germline assignment: CDR1 LNHDA and CDR2 SQIVND (reference sequence). The receptor was derived from a middle-aged woman in good health and CMV-seronegative. The chain carries TRBV19 and TRBJ2-7, with TRBD1 as a possible D gene (6 bases). The sequenced material came from PBMCs. CDR3 nucleotides: TGTGCCAGTAGTCCGGGACATTCGACCTACGAGCAGTACTTC. Its translation: CASSPGHSTYEQYF.